This T cell receptor beta chain was obtained from a study of Ad26.COV2.S vaccination and SARS-CoV-2 variants. This CDR3 region has 14 residues. Germline V gene sequence: CDR1 SEHNR, CDR2 FQNEAQ (reference sequence). Between the trimmed V and J ends, which lost 3 bases and 3 bases, there was a span of 9 bases. Clones were read by immunoSEQ multiplex PCR, and TCRdb kept only the in-frame ones, dropping some. The table shows some 330,000 clones, with around 90% occurring only once. The treatment was: approximately 18 received Ad26.COV2.S at low or high dose, single or two shots; several received placebo; per-sample allocation not given. Samples were taken on day 63 after the first vaccine or placebo injection.

The source of this sequence is a person aged 18 to 59 who received the Ad26.COV2.S COVID-19 vaccine or a placebo. The rearrangement links TRBV7-9 to TRBJ1-5; D ambiguous. Material: peripheral blood, obtained in a trial of Ad26.COV2.S vaccine versus placebo. The CDR3 DNA sequence: TGTGCCAGCAGCTTCGACACGACCAATCAGCCCCAGCATTTT. Translating gives CASSFDTTNQPQHF.